Following are 13 T cell receptor beta chains from one sample sequenced in a study of blood T cell repertoires in COVID-19. Produced via immunoSEQ multiplex PCR; TCRdb's table is partial and in-frame only. Of under 75,000 clones detected, around nine tenths appear once; the ten largest clones hold under 13%. The source material was peripheral blood. These receptors came from a young woman with acute or convalescent COVID-19.

The chain carries TRBV5-1 and TRBJ2-1; 7 bases line up with TRBD2. Germline values: CDR1 SGHRS, CDR2 YFSETQ. Trimming took 0 bases from V and 4 from J; bases not matched to a gene: 4. The CDR3 spans 15 residues. Here the CDR3 reads CASSLGGRAYNEQFF. CDR3 DNA: TGCGCCAGCAGCTTGGGTGGGAGGGCTTACAATGAGCAGTTCTTC.

V usage is TRBV7-9 and J usage is TRBJ2-3, with 8 positions matching TRBD1. Germline CDR1 SEHNR, CDR2 FQNEAQ (reference sequence). The CDR3 length is 17 residues. V dropped 2 bases and J dropped 2; count of bases not matched to a gene: 9. The CDR3 DNA sequence: TGTGCCAGCAGCTTAAGTTTGGGGGGACAGGACACAGATACGCAGTATTTT. Residues: CASSLSLGGQDTDTQYF.

The chain has TRBV12-3 or TRBV12-4 and TRBJ1-2, with 9 bases aligning to TRBD1. V lost 10 bases to trimming and J lost 7 bases; unmatched junction nucleotides: 7. This CDR3 comprises 12 residues. CDR3 coding DNA: TGTGCCATCGGACAGGGGCCGCTTGGCTACACCTTC. Translated: CAIGQGPLGYTF.

The V call is TRBV7-9, the J call TRBJ2-6; maybe TRBD2 (5 bases). Trimming pared 1 base from V and 2 bases from J, leaving 6 bases between. Per the germline V gene, CDR1 is SEHNR and CDR2 is FQNEAQ (reference sequence). The CDR3 extends over 15 amino acids. In DNA form, the CDR3 reads TGTGCCAGCAGCTTAGAGCGGCCTGGGGCCAACGTCCTGACTTTC. Encoded protein: CASSLERPGANVLTF.

The chain carries TRBV7-9 and TRBJ2-5, with TRBD1 as a possible D gene (8 bases). Deletions cut 5 bases from V and 4 bases from J, with 20 bases between. CDR1 and CDR2 (germline): SEHNR, FQNEAQ (reference sequence). This CDR3 comprises 16 residues. This chain's CDR3 is CASSQSQGAGAETQYF. In DNA, the CDR3 is TGTGCCAGCAGCCAATCCCAGGGGGCGGGAGCAGAGACCCAGTACTTC.

The genes are TRBV19 and TRBJ1-5, with 9 bases identical to TRBD1. The CDR3 contains 14 residues. The V segment lost 7 bases and the J segment 6 bases; nucleotides outside the gene matches: 7. Per germline, CDR1 LNHDA and CDR2 SQIVND (reference sequence). CDR3 sequence (DNA): TGTGCCAGTACCATACAGGGGGCCGGTCAGCCCCAGCATTTT. This gives the protein CASTIQGAGQPQHF.

This clone occurred once. The CDR3 is CASSEALAGANQETQYF. The CDR3 bases are TGTGCCAGCAGTGAGGCACTAGCGGGGGCTAACCAAGAGACCCAGTACTTC. This chain uses TRBV3-1 (or the pseudogene TRBV3-2) with TRBJ2-5; 11 positions match TRBD2. This CDR3 comprises 17 residues. J gave up 0 bases and V 6 bases, and 9 bases lay outside the gene matches. Germline CDR1 LGHDT, CDR2 YNNKEL (reference sequence).

The chain is built from TRBV6-2 or TRBV6-3 and TRBJ2-5; 9 bases line up with TRBD2. Germline V gene data show CDR1 as MNHEY and CDR2 as SVGEGT. The V gene end was trimmed by 2 bases and the J gene end by 5 bases; junction bases not matched to a gene: 6. This CDR3 has 15 amino acids. CDR3 region: CASSYDAGGSETQYF. The CDR3 DNA follows: TGTGCCAGCAGTTACGATGCGGGAGGGAGTGAGACCCAGTACTTC.

This clone was observed a single time. This sequence joins TRBV7-9 and TRBJ2-3; unclear D gene. The germline V and J ends were trimmed by 2 bases and 2 bases, with 8 bases remaining between them. The CDR3 is made up of 14 amino acids. Germline CDR1 reads SEHNR; CDR2 reads FQNEAQ (reference sequence). CDR3 bases: TGTGCCAGCAGCTTATTTGGAGACACAGATACGCAGTATTTT. This gives the protein CASSLFGDTDTQYF.

This rearrangement joins TRBV9 to TRBJ1-4, with D unresolved. Germline CDR1 reads SGDLS; CDR2 reads YYNGEE. With 0 bases removed from V and 3 bases from J, the gap between germline ends came to 15 bases. CDR3 length equals 17 residues. Written as DNA, the CDR3 is TGTGCCAGCAGCGTAGGGCAGGCTGGGAGGTCTAATGAAAAACTGTTTTTT. It specifies CASSVGQAGRSNEKLFF.

V is TRBV6-5 and J is TRBJ1-2, with TRBD1 as a possible D gene (6 bases). Germline V lookup: CDR1 MNHEY, CDR2 SVGAGI. The CDR3 runs 15 residues. Trimming removed 6 bases at V and 8 bases at J, with 22 bases between. The DNA for the CDR3 is TGTGCCAGCAGGCGGACCGGGACATCATTGGAGGGCTACACCTTC. This gives the protein CASRRTGTSLEGYTF.

V is TRBV19 and J is TRBJ2-1, with 10 bases matching TRBD2. J lost 5 bases, V lost 5 bases, and 6 bases had no gene match. The CDR3 contains 15 residues. Germline CDR1 LNHDA, CDR2 SQIVND (reference sequence). DNA of the CDR3: TGTGCCAGTAGTCGCGGTAGCGGGGGGAACAATGAGCAGTTCTTC. It encodes CASSRGSGGNNEQFF.

The chain links TRBV6-2 or TRBV6-3 to TRBJ2-7; 8 bases line up with TRBD1. V was clipped by 5 bases and J by 3 bases; unmatched bases: 9. Per germline, CDR1 MNHEY and CDR2 SVGEGT. The CDR3 loop spans 15 amino acids. The CDR3 sequence: CASSTGGTGFYEQYF. The CDR3 coding sequence is TGTGCCAGCAGTACTGGAGGGACAGGATTCTACGAGCAGTACTTC.